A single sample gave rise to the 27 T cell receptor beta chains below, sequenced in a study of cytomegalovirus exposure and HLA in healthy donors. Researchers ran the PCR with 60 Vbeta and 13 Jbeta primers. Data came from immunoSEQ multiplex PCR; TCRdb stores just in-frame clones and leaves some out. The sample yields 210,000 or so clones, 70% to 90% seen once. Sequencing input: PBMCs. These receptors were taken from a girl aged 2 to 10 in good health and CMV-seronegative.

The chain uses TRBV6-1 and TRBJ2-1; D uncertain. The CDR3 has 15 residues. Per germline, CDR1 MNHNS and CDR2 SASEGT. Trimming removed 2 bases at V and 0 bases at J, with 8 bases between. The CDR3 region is CASSEYDSSYNEQFF. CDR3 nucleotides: TGTGCCAGCAGTGAATATGATAGCTCCTACAATGAGCAGTTCTTC.

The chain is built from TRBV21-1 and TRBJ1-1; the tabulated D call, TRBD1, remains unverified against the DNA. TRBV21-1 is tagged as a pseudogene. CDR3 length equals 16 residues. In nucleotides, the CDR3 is TGTGCCAGCAGCAAAGTAAGGGGCACGATGAACACTGAAGCTTTCTTT. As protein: CASSKVRGTMNTEAFF.

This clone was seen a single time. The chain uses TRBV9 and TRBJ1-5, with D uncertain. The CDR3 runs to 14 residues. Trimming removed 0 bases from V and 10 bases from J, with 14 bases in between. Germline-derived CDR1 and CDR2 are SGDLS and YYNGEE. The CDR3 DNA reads TGTGCCAGCAGCGTAGGGCCTCCAGGCCCTCCCCAGCATTTT. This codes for CASSVGPPGPPQHF.

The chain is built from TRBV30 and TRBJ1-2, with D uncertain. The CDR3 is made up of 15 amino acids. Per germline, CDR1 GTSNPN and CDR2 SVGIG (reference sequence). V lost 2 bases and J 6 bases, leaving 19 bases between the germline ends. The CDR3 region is CAWSHQDGRLNGYTF. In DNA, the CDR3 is TGTGCCTGGAGTCATCAGGACGGGAGACTTAATGGCTACACCTTC.

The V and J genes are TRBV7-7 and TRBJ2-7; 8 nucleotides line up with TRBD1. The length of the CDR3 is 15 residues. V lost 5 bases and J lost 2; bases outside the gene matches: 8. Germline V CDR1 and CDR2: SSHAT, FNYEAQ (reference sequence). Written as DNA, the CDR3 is TGTGCCAGCAGCCCGATCCTGGGACAGGCCTACGAGCAGTACTTC. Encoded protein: CASSPILGQAYEQYF.

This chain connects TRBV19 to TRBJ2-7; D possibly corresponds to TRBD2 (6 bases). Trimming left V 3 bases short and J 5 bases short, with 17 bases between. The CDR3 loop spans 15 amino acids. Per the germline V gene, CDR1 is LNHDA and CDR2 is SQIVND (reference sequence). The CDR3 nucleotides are TGTGCCAGTAGTATTAACGGGGGAAGGTTCAACGAGCAGTACTTC. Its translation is CASSINGGRFNEQYF. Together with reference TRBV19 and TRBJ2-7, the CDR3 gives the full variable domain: DGGITQSPKYLFRKEGQNVTLSCEQNLNHDAMYWYRQDPGQGLRLIYYSQIVNDFQKGDIAEGYSVSREKKESFPLTVTSAQKNPTAFYLCASSINGGRFNEQYFGPGTRLTVT.

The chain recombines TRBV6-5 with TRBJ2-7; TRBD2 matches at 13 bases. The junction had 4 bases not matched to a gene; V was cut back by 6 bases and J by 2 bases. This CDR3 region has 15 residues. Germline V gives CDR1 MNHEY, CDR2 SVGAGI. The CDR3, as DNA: TGTGCCAGCAGAATACTAGCGGGGGGGGCCTACGAGCAGTACTTC. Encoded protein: CASRILAGGAYEQYF.

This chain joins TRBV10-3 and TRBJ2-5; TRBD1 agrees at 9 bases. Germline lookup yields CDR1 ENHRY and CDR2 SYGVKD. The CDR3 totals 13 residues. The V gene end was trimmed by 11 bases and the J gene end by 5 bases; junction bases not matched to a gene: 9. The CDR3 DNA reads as TGTGCCGTCGGGACAGGGAAGGAGGAGACCCAGTACTTC. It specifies CAVGTGKEETQYF.

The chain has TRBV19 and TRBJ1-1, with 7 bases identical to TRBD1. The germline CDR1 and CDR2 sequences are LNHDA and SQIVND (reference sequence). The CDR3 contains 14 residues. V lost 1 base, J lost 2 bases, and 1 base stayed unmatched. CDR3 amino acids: CASSIVGGNTEAFF. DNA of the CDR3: TGTGCCAGTAGTATAGTAGGGGGCAACACTGAAGCTTTCTTT.

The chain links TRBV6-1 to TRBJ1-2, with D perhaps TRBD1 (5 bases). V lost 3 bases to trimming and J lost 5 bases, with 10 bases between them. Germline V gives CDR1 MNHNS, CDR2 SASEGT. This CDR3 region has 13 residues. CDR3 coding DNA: TGTGCCAGCAGTGATTGGGGGGGTTATGGCTACACCTTC. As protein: CASSDWGGYGYTF.

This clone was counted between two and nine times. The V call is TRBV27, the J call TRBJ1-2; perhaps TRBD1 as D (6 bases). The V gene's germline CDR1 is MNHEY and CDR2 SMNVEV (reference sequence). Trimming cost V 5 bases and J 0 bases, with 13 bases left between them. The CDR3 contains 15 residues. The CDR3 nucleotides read TGTGCCAGCAGTCTTACTTCAGGGGCTAACTATGGCTACACCTTC. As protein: CASSLTSGANYGYTF.

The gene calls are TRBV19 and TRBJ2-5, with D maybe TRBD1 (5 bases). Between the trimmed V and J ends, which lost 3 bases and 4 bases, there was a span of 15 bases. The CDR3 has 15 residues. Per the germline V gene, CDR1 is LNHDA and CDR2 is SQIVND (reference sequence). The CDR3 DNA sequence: TGTGCCAGTAGTATCGGTCCAGGGCTAGTAGAGACCCAGTACTTC. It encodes CASSIGPGLVETQYF.

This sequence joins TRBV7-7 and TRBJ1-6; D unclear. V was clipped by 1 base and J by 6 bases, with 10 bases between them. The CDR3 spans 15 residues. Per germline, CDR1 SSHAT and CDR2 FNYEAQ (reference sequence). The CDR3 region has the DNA TGTGCCAGCAGCTTAGACAGTCAGTTTAATTCACCCCTCCACTTT. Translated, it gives CASSLDSQFNSPLHF.

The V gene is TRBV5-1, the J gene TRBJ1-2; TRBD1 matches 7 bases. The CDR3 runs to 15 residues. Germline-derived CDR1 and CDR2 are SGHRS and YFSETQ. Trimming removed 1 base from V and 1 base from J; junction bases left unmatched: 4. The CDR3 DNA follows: TGCGCCAGCAGCTTGAACACAGGGGTTAACTATGGCTACACCTTC. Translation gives CASSLNTGVNYGYTF.

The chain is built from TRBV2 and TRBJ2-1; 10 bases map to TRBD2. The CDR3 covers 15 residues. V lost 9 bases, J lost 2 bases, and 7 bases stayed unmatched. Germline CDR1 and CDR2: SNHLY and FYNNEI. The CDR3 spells CASTKREGAYNEQFF. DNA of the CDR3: TGTGCCAGTACCAAGCGGGAGGGGGCCTACAATGAGCAGTTCTTC.

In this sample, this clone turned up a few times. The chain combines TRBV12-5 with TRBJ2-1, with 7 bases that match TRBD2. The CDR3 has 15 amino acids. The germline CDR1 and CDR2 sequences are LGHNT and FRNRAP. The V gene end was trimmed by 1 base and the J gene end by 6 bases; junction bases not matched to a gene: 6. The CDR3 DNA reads TGTGCTAGTGGTTTGGGGACGGGAGGATCCAATGAGCAGTTCTTC. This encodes CASGLGTGGSNEQFF.

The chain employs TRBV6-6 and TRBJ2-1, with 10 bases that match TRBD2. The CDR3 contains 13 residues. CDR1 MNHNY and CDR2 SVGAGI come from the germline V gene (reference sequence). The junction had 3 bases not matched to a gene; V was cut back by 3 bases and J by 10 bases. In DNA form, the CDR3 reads TGTGCCAGCAGTTATGGGACTAGCGCCGAGCAGTTCTTC. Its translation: CASSYGTSAEQFF.

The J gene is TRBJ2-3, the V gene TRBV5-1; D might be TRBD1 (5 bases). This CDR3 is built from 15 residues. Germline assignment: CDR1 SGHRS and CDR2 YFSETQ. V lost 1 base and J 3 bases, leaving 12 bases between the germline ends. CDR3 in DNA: TGCGCCAGCAGCTTGAGGGGTGGTGGGACAGATACGCAGTATTTT. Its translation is CASSLRGGGTDTQYF. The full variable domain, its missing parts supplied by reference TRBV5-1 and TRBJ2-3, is KAGVTQTPRYLIKTRGQQVTLSCSPISGHRSVSWYQQTPGQGLQFLFEYFSETQRNKGNFPGRFSGRQFSNSRSEMNVSTLELGDSALYLCASSLRGGGTDTQYFGPGTRLTVL.

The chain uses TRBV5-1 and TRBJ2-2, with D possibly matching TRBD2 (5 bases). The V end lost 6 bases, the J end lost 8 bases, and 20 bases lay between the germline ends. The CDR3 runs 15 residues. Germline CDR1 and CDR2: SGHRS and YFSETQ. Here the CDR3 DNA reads TGCGCCAGCACACTACAAACCATGACTACTGGGGAGCTGTTTTTT. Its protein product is CASTLQTMTTGELFF.

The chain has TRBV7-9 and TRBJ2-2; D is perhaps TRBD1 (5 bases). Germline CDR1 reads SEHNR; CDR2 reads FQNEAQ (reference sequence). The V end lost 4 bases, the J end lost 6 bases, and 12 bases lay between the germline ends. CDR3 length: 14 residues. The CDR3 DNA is TGTGCCAGCAGCTCCCGCTTCAGGGCCGGGGAGCTGTTTTTT. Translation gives CASSSRFRAGELFF.

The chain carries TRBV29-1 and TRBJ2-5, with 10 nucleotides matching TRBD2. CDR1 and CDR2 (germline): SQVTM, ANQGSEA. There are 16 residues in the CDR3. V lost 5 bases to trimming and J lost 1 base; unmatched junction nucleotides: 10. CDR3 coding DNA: TGCAGCGTTCAGGAAGGGACTAGCGCATCCCAAGAGACCCAGTACTTC. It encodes CSVQEGTSASQETQYF.

The DNA of the CDR3 is TGTGCCAGCAGCCCACAGGGACAGCGATATGGCTACACCTTC. Translation: CASSPQGQRYGYTF. The V and J genes are TRBV7-6 and TRBJ1-2; TRBD1 agrees at 7 bases. Trimming at V came to 5 bases and at J to 5 bases, leaving 8 bases not matched to a gene. The length of the CDR3 is 14 residues. Germline CDR1 is SGHVS and CDR2 is FNYEAQ. The complete variable domain, with remaining parts taken from reference TRBV7-6 and TRBJ1-2, reads GAGVSQSPRYKVTKRGQDVALRCDPISGHVSLYWYRQALGQGPEFLTYFNYEAQQDKSGLPNDRFSAERPEGSISTLTIQRTEQRDSAMYRCASSPQGQRYGYTFGSGTRLTVV.

CDR3 sequence reads: CASSYSMGAREQYF. The CDR3 region has the DNA TGTGCCAGCAGTTACTCGATGGGGGCTCGGGAGCAGTACTTC. This chain joins TRBV6-5 and TRBJ2-7; D is perhaps TRBD1 (6 bases). Per the germline V gene, CDR1 is MNHEY and CDR2 is SVGAGI. The CDR3 is 14 amino acids. Deletions cut 0 bases from V and 7 bases from J, with 13 bases between.

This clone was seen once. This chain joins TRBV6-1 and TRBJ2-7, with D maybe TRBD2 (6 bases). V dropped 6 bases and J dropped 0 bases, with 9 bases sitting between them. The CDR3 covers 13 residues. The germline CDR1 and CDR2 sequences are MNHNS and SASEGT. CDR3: CASRRDSSYEQYF. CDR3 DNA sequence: TGTGCCAGCAGGCGGGACTCCTCCTACGAGCAGTACTTC.

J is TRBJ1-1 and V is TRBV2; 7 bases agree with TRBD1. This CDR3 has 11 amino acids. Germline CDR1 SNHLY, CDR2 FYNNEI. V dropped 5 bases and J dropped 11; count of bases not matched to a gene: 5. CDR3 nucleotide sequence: TGTGCCAGCAGTCCACAGGGGTCGGCTTTCTTT. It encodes CASSPQGSAFF.

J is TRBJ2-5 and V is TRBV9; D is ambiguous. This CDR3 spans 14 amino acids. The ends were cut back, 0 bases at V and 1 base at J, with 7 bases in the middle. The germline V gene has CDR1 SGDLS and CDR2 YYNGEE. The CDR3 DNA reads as TGTGCCAGCAGCGTAGGTTACGGCCAAGAGACCCAGTACTTC. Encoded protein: CASSVGYGQETQYF.

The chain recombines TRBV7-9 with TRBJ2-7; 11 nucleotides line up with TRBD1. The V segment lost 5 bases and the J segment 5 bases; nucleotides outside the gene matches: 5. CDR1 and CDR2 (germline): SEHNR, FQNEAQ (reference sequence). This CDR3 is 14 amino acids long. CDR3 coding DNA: TGTGCCAGCAGCCAGGACAGGGGGCAAGACGAGCAGTACTTC. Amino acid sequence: CASSQDRGQDEQYF.